The 17 T cell receptor beta chains in this list originate from one sample, sequenced in a study of T cell responses to AZD1222 COVID-19 vaccine. The protocol was immunoSEQ multiplex PCR, while the TCRdb copy is restricted to in-frame clones and leaves out a portion. The sample carries some 100,000 clones, around 83% recorded once. The sequencing used peripheral blood, collected 28 days after the second AZD1222 dose. These receptors originate from an adult who received the AZD1222 COVID-19 vaccine.

V and J are TRBV7-7 and TRBJ2-7; a possible D gene is TRBD1 (5 bases). Trimming removed 3 bases from V and 5 bases from J, with 11 bases in between. Germline CDR1 SSHAT, CDR2 FNYEAQ (reference sequence). CDR3 length equals 13 residues. In nucleotides, the CDR3 is TGTGCCAGCAGCTTCTCTCAACAGGACGAGCAGTACTTC. The encoded protein is CASSFSQQDEQYF.

The rearrangement joins TRBV6-4 to TRBJ2-7, with TRBD2 as a possible D gene (5 bases). V was clipped by 7 bases and J by 0 bases, with 7 bases between them. Looked up from germline, CDR1 is MRHNA and CDR2 is SNTAGT. The CDR3 totals 12 residues. CDR3 sequence: CASKGDSYEQYF. DNA of the CDR3: TGTGCCAGCAAGGGAGACTCCTACGAGCAGTACTTC.

This clone has ten or more counts. This sample also contains other DNA sequences that code for the same CDR3. The gene calls are TRBV6-1 and TRBJ1-1; D is unclear. The CDR3 has 13 amino acids. Trimming shortened V by 3 bases and J by 2 bases, and 7 bases separated the two germline ends. Germline values: CDR1 MNHNS, CDR2 SASEGT. The CDR3 nucleotides read TGTGCCAGCAGTGAGAGGGAAAACACTGAAGCTTTCTTT. It encodes CASSERENTEAFF.

The rearrangement joins TRBV11-1 to TRBJ1-1, with TRBD1 matching 7 bases. V lost 5 bases, J lost 1 base, and 4 bases stayed unmatched. The CDR3 runs 14 residues. CDR1 and CDR2 from the germline V gene are SGHAT and FQDESV (reference sequence). The CDR3 reads CASSRDRRNTEAFF. As DNA, the CDR3 is TGTGCCAGCAGCCGGGACAGAAGGAACACTGAAGCTTTCTTT.

This clone was seen only a few times. This rearrangement joins TRBV12-3 or TRBV12-4 to TRBJ1-2; D remains unclear. CDR3 length equals 11 residues. The germline V and J ends were trimmed by 5 bases and 7 bases, with 8 bases remaining between them. The chain's CDR3 is CASSPRSGYTF. The CDR3 DNA reads as TGTGCCAGCAGTCCTAGAAGTGGCTACACCTTC.

This clone was found once. The chain couples TRBV7-3 to TRBJ2-1; perhaps TRBD1 as D (6 bases). The CDR3 covers 15 residues. Germline loops: CDR1 SGHTA, CDR2 FQGTGA. Trimming took 5 bases from V and 0 from J, leaving 11 bases between them. CDR3: CASSSQDSSYNEQFF. CDR3 coding DNA: TGTGCCAGCAGCAGTCAGGACAGCTCCTACAATGAGCAGTTCTTC.

The chain uses TRBV3-1 (or the pseudogene TRBV3-2) and TRBJ1-2; D possibly corresponds to TRBD1 (5 bases). Looked up from germline, CDR1 is LGHDT and CDR2 is YNNKEL (reference sequence). This CDR3 contains 15 residues. Trimming stripped 1 base from V and 2 bases from J, with 11 bases between. The CDR3 DNA reads as TGTGCCAGCAGCCAAGGGGGGATAGGGAACTATGGCTACACCTTC. This sequence encodes CASSQGGIGNYGYTF.

This clone is a singleton in its sample. The chain recombines TRBV5-4 with TRBJ2-2; D is unresolved. The V gene lost 0 bases and the J gene lost 5 bases, with 2 bases spanning the gap. CDR3 length: 12 residues. Germline CDR1 is SGHNT and CDR2 is YYREEE (reference sequence). CDR3 sequence reads: CASSLDTGELFF. In DNA, the CDR3 is TGTGCCAGCAGCTTGGATACCGGGGAGCTGTTTTTT.

The chain recombines TRBV12-3 or TRBV12-4 with TRBJ1-1; D is ambiguous. V lost 7 bases and J lost 6, with 15 bases in between. This CDR3 is built from 13 residues. The CDR3 reads CASTQDLIAEAFF. The CDR3 DNA reads as TGTGCCAGCACCCAGGACCTAATCGCTGAAGCTTTCTTT.

The chain links TRBV12-3 or TRBV12-4 to TRBJ1-5; D ambiguous. CDR3 length: 13 residues. Trimming left V 4 bases short and J 5 bases short, with 9 bases between. This CDR3 is CASSYRHDQPQHF. CDR3 sequence (DNA): TGTGCCAGCAGTTACCGACATGATCAGCCCCAGCATTTT.

The rearrangement uses TRBV29-1 and TRBJ2-1, with D possibly matching TRBD2 (5 bases). CDR3 size: 13 residues. Germline V CDR1 and CDR2: SQVTM, ANQGSEA. Trimming stripped 7 bases from V and 3 bases from J, with 13 bases between. CDR3 amino acids: CSAGLSIYNEQFF. DNA of the CDR3: TGCAGCGCCGGACTTTCCATCTACAATGAGCAGTTCTTC.

V is TRBV27 and J is TRBJ1-2, with D perhaps matching TRBD1 (5 bases). Germline V gene lookup returns CDR1 MNHEY and CDR2 SMNVEV (reference sequence). This CDR3 has 13 amino acids. Trimming pared 3 bases from V and 6 bases from J, leaving 11 bases between. As DNA, the CDR3 is TGTGCCAGCAGTTTGCCGGGGACTAATGGCTACACCTTC. This encodes CASSLPGTNGYTF.

The chain carries TRBV28 and TRBJ1-6; D perhaps matches TRBD1 (5 bases). The germline CDR1 and CDR2 sequences are MDHEN and SYDVKM. V was shortened by 2 bases and J by 10 bases, with 12 bases between the two germline ends. The CDR3 is 14 residues long. CDR3 sequence (DNA): TGTGCCAGCAGTTTAGCGAGGGACGGCTCACCCCTCCACTTT. Protein sequence: CASSLARDGSPLHF. Combining the CDR3 with reference TRBV28 and TRBJ1-6 gives the whole variable domain DVKVTQSSRYLVKRTGEKVFLECVQDMDHENMFWYRQDPGLGLRLIYFSYDVKMKEKGDIPEGYSVSREKKERFSLILESASTNQTSMYLCASSLARDGSPLHFGNGTRLTVT.

This rearrangement joins TRBV10-3 to TRBJ1-1, with no clear D. CDR1 is ENHRY, CDR2 SYGVKD, per germline. With 4 bases removed from V and 5 bases from J, the gap between germline ends came to 11 bases. This CDR3 contains 13 residues. The CDR3 reads CAISVPGGTEAFF. CDR3 DNA sequence: TGTGCCATCAGTGTCCCGGGTGGGACTGAAGCTTTCTTT.

The rearrangement uses TRBV19 and TRBJ2-1, with 7 bases matching TRBD2. The CDR3 is 11 amino acids. V shed 5 bases, J shed 12 bases, and the junction held 4 bases outside the gene matches. Germline V lookup: CDR1 LNHDA, CDR2 SQIVND (reference sequence). The CDR3 spells CASSPGGGQFF. CDR3 coding DNA: TGTGCCAGTAGTCCAGGCGGGGGGCAGTTCTTC.

The chain carries TRBV5-1 and TRBJ2-7; 10 nucleotides line up with TRBD1. The CDR3 covers 15 residues. Germline lookup yields CDR1 SGHRS and CDR2 YFSETQ. The V segment lost 0 bases and the J segment 3 bases; nucleotides outside the gene matches: 3. The CDR3 region has the DNA TGCGCCAGCAGCTTGGACGGGACAGGGGTCTACGAGCAGTACTTC. This encodes CASSLDGTGVYEQYF.

The chain combines TRBV5-4 with TRBJ1-2; D is possibly TRBD1 (5 bases). The germline CDR1 and CDR2 sequences are SGHNT and YYREEE (reference sequence). The CDR3 is made up of 13 amino acids. V was clipped by 5 bases and J by 3 bases, with 11 bases between them. This CDR3 is CASRNSRDYGYTF. The CDR3, as DNA: TGTGCCAGCAGAAACAGCAGGGACTATGGCTACACCTTC.